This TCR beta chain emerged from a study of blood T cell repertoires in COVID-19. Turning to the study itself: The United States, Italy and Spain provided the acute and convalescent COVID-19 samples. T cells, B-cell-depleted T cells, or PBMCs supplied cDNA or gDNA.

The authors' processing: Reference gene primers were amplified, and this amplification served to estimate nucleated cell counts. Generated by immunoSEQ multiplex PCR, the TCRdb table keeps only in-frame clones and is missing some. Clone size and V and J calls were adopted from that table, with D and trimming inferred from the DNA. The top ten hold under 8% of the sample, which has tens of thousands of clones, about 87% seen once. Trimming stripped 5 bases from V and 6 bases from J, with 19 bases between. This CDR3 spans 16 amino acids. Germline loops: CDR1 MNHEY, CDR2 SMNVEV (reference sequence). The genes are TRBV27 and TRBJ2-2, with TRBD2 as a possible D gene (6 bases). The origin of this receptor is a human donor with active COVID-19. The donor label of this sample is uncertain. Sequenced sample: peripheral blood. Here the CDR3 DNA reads TGTGCCAGCAGTCCCCCCCGACTAGTGCCGGCCGGGGAGCTGTTTTTT. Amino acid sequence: CASSPPRLVPAGELFF.